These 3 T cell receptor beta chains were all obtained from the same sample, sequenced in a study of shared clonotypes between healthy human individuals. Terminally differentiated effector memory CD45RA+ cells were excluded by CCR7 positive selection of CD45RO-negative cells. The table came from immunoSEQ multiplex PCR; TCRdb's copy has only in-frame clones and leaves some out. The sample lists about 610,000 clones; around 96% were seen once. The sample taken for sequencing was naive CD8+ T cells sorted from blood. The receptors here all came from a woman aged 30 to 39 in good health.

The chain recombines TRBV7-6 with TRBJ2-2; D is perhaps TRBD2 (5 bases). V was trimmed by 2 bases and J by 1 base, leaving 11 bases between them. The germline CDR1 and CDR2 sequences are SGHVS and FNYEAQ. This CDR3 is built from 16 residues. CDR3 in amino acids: CASSLLDYGNTGELFF. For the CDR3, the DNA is TGTGCCAGCAGCTTACTAGACTACGGGAACACCGGGGAGCTGTTTTTT.

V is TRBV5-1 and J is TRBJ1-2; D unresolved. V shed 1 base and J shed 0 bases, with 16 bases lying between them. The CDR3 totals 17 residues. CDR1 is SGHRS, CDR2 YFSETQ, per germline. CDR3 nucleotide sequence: TGCGCCAGCAGCTTGAACGAAGGGTACGCCACTAACTATGGCTACACCTTC. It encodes CASSLNEGYATNYGYTF.

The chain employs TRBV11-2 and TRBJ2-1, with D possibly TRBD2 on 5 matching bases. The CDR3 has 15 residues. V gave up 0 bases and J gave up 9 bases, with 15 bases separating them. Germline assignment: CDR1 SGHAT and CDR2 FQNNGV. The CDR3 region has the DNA TGTGCCAGCAGCTTAGATGGGAGCCTAGCACGTGAGCAGTTCTTC. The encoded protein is CASSLDGSLAREQFF.